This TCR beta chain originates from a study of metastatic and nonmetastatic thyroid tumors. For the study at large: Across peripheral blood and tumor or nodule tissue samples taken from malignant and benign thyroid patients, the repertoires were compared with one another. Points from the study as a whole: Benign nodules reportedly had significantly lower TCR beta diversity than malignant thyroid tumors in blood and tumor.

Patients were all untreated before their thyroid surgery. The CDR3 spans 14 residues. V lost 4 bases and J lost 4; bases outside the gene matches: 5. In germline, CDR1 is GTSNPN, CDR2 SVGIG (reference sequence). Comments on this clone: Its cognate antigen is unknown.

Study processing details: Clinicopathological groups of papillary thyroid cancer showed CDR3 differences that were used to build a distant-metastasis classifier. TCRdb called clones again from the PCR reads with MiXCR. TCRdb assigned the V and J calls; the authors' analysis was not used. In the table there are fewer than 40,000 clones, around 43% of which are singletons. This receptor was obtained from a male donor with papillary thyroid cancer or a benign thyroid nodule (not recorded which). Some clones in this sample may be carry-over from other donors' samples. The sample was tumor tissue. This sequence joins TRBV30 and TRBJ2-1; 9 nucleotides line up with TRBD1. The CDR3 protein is CAWTGTGPYNEQFF. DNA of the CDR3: TGTGCCTGGACCGGGACAGGGCCATACAATGAGCAGTTCTTC.